This T cell receptor beta chain derives from a study of OX40 agonist ivuxolimab in advanced cancers. Notes on the study in general: What antigens the expanded peripheral T cells recognized was never established.

As to this clone: Its antigen is undetermined.

The data were produced by immunoSEQ multiplex PCR, yet TCRdb's version contains in-frame clones alone and is incomplete. The top ten hold 0.76% of the sample, which has under 65,000 clones, roughly nine tenths seen once. The sequences come from CD4+ or CD8+ T cells sorted from blood, collected in a trial of the OX40 agonist ivuxolimab. This TCR was recovered from an adult with an advanced solid tumor such as melanoma, head and neck, liver or kidney cancer.

The CDR3 sequence: CASSLFRQGPTGELFF. The CDR3 DNA follows: TGTGCCAGCAGTTTATTTCGACAGGGCCCCACCGGGGAGCTGTTTTTT. This chain uses TRBV27 with TRBJ2-2; 7 bases map to TRBD1. V was clipped by 1 base and J by 4 bases; unmatched bases: 6. The CDR3 is made up of 16 amino acids. Germline lookup yields CDR1 MNHEY and CDR2 SMNVEV (reference sequence).